This TCR beta chain was sequenced during a study of cytomegalovirus exposure and HLA in healthy donors. Across the study: The 100 million to 140 million unique TCR beta sequences, from around 200 million T cells, were found by an earlier analysis. Findings of the study overall: TCR beta sequences reportedly predicted most subjects' HLA-A and HLA-B alleles accurately.

V shed 5 bases, J shed 6 bases, and the junction held 10 bases outside the gene matches. This CDR3 is 15 amino acids long. Per germline, CDR1 SQVTM and CDR2 ANQGSEA. Turning to this clone: Its antigen is unidentified.

The PCR employed 60 Vbeta primers together with 13 Jbeta primers. TCRdb keeps only in-frame clones here, not all; method: immunoSEQ multiplex PCR. This sample's clone table lists about 130,000 clones. This chain connects TRBV29-1 to TRBJ2-3; 11 nucleotides match TRBD2. Sequenced: PBMCs. The TCR originated in a man between 18 and 29 years old in good health and CMV-seronegative. The CDR3 coding sequence is TGCAGCGTTCAAAAACTAGCGGGAGAAGCTGATACGCAGTATTTT. Protein: CSVQKLAGEADTQYF.